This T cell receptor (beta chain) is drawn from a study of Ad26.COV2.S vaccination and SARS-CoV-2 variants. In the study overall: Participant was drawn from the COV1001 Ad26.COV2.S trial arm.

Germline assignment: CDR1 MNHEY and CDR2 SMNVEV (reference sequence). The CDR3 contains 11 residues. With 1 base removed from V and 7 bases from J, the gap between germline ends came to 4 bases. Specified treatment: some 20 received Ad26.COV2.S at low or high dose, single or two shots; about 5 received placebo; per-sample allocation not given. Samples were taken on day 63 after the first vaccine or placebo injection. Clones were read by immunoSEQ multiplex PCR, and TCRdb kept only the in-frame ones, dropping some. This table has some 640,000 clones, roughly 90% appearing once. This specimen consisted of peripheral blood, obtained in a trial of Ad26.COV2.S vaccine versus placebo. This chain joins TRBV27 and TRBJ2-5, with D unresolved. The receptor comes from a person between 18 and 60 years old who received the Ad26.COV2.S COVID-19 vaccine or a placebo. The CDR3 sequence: CASSLFGTQYF. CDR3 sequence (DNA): TGTGCCAGCAGTTTATTTGGGACCCAGTACTTC.